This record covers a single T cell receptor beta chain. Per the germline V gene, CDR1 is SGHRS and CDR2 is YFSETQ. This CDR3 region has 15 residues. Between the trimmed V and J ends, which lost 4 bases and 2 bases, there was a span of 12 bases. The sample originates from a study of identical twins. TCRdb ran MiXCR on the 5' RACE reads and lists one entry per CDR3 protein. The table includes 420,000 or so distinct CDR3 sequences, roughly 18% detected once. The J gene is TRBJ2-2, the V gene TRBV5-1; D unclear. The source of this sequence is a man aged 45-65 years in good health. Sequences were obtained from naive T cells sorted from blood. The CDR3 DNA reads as TGCGCCAGCAGCCCTTGGGCACCTAACACCGGGGAGCTGTTTTTT. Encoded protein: CASSPWAPNTGELFF.